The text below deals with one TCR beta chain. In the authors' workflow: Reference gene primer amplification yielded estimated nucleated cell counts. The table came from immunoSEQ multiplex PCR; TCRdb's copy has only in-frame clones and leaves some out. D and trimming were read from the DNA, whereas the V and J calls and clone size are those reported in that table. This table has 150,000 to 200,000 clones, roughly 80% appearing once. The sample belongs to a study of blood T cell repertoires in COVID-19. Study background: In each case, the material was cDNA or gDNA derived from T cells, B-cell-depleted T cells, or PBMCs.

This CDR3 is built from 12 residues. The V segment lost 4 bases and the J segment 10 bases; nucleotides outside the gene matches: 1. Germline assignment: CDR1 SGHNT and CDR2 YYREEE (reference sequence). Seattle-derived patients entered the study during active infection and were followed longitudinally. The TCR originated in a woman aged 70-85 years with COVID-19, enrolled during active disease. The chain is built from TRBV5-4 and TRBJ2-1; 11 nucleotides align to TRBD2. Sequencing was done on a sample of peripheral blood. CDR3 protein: CASSRLAGEQFF. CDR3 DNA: TGTGCCAGCAGCCGACTAGCGGGGGAGCAGTTCTTC.